This TCR beta chain was found in a study of long-term antiretroviral therapy in people with HIV. The authors ran the immunoSEQ assay, v3.0, at survey level. Sequencing used immunoSEQ multiplex PCR; TCRdb keeps in-frame clones, though not all of them. Of 35,000 or so clones in the sample, 70% to 90% were seen once. CDR1 is SGHNT and CDR2 is YYREEE in the germline V gene (reference sequence). V was clipped by 1 base and J by 3 bases, with 13 bases between them. This CDR3 is built from 15 residues. Remarks on this clone: Its antigen remains unknown.

Whole-study findings and limits: Information pertaining to ART adherence, viral resistance or therapeutic modifications was not obtained. ART was followed by higher diversity that remained below transplant donor controls.

This TCR came from a woman in her 30s with HIV. V and J are TRBV5-4 and TRBJ1-1; tentatively, D is TRBD1 (6 bases). The source material was unsorted PBMCs, sampled just over 2.7 years before starting antiretroviral therapy. The CDR3 loop is CASSLTGLADTEAFF. The DNA of the CDR3 is TGTGCCAGCAGCTTGACAGGGTTGGCGGACACTGAAGCTTTCTTT.